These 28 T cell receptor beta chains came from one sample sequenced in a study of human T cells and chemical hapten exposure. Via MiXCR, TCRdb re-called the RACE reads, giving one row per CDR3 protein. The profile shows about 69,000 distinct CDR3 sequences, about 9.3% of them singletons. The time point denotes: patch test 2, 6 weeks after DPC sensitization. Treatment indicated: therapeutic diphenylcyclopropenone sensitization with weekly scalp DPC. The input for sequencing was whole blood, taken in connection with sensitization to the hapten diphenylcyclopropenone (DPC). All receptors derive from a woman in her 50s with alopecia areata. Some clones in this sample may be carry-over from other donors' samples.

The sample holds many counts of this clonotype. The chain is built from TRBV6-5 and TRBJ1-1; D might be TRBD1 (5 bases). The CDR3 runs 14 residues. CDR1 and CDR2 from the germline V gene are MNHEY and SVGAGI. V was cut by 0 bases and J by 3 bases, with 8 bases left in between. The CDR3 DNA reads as TGTGCCAGCAGTTACTCCGGGGGATACACTGAAGCTTTCTTT. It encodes CASSYSGGYTEAFF.

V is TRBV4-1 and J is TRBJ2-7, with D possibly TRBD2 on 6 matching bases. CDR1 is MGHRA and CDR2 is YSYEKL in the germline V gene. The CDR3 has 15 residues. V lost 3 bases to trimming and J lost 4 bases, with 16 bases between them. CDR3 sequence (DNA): TGCGCCAGCAGCCAGGCCGGGACTGAGAGATACGAGCAGTACTTC. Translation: CASSQAGTERYEQYF.

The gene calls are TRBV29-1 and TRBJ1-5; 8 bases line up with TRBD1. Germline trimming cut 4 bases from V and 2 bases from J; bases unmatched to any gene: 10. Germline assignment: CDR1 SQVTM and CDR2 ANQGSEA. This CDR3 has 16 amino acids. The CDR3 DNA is TGCAGCGTTGCGGACAGGGTAATTGATGGCAATCAGCCCCAGCATTTT. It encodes CSVADRVIDGNQPQHF.

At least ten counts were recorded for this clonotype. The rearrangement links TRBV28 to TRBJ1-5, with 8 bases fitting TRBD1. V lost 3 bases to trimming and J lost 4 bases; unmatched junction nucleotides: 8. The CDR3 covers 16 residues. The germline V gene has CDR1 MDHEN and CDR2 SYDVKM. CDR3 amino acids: CASSLTGVRENQPQHF. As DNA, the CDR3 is TGTGCCAGCAGTTTGACAGGGGTTCGAGAAAATCAGCCCCAGCATTTT.

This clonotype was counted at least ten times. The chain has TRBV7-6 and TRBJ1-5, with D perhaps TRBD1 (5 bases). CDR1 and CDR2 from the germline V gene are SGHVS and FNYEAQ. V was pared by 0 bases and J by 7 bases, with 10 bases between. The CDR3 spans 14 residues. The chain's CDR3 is CASSLAGADQPQHF. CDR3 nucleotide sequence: TGTGCCAGCAGCTTAGCCGGGGCGGACCAGCCCCAGCATTTT.

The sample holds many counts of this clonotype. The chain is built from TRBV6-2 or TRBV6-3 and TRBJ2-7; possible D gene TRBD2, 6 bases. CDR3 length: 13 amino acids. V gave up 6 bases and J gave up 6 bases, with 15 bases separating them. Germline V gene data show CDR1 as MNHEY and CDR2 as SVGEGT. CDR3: CASRPAGISEQYF. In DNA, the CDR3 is TGTGCCAGCAGGCCGGCGGGGATTTCCGAGCAGTACTTC.

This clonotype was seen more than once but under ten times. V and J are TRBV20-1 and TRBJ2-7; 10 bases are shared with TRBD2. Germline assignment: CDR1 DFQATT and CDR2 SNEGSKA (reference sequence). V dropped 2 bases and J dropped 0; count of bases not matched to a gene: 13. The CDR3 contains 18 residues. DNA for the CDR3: TGCAGTGCTAGATGGGGCTCCGGGGCTAGCGGGAGCTCCTACGAGCAGTACTTC. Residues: CSARWGSGASGSSYEQYF.

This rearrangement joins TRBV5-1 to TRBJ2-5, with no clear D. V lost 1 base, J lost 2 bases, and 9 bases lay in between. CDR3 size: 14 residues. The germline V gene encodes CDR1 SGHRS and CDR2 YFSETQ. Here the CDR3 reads CASSLLESQETQYF. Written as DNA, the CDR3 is TGCGCCAGCAGCTTGCTCGAAAGTCAAGAGACCCAGTACTTC.

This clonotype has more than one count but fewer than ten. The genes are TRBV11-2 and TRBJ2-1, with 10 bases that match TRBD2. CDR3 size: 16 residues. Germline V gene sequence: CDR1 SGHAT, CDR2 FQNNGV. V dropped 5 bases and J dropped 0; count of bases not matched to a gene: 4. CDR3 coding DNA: TGTGCCAGCAGCCCACTAGCGGGGCCCTCCTACAATGAGCAGTTCTTC. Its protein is CASSPLAGPSYNEQFF.

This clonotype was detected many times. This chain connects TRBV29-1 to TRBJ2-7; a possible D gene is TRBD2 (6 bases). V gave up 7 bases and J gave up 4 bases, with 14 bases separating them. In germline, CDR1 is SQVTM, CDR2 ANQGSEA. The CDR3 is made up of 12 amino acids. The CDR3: CSAGGPGYEQYF. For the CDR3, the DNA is TGCAGCGCTGGAGGGCCAGGGTACGAGCAGTACTTC.

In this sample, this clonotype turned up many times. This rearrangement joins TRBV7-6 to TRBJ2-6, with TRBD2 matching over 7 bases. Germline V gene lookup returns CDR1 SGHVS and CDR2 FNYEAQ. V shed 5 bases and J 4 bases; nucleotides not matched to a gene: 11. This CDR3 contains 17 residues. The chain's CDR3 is CASSLGGLRGGANVLTF. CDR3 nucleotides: TGTGCCAGCAGCCTCGGGGGACTAAGAGGAGGGGCCAACGTCCTGACTTTC.

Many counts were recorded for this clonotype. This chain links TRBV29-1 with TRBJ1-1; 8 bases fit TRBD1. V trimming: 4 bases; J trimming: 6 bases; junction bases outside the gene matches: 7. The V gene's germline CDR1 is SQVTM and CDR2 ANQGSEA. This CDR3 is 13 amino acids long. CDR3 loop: CSVADKQGAEAFF. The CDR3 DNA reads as TGCAGCGTTGCCGATAAACAGGGGGCTGAAGCTTTCTTT.

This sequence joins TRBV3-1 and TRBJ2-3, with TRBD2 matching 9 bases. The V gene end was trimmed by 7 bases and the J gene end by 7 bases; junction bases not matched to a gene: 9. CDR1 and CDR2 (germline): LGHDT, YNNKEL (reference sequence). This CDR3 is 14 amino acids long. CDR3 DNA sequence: TGTGCCAGCACCAAAAGCGGGAGGATTAATACGCAGTATTTT. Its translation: CASTKSGRINTQYF.

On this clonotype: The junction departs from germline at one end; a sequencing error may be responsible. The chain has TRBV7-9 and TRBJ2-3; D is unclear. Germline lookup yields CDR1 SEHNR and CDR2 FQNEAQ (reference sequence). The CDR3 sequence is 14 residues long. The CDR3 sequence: CASILGPSTDTQYF. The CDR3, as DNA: TGTGCCAGCATCTTAGGGCCTAGCACAGATACGCAGTATTTT. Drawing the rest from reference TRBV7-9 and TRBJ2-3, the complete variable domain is DTGVSQNPRHKITKRGQNVTFRCDPISEHNRLYWYRQTLGQGPEFLTYFQNEAQLEKSRLLSDRFSAERPKGSFSTLEIQRTEQGDSAMYLCASILGPSTDTQYFGPGTRLTVL.

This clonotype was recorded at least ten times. The CDR3 region is CASSQGGGEADTQYF. CDR3 DNA sequence: TGTGCCAGCAGCCAAGGTGGTGGAGAGGCAGATACGCAGTATTTT. The chain is built from TRBV4-2 and TRBJ2-3; D not resolved. Germline CDR1 and CDR2: LGHNA and YNFKEQ. Trimming cost V 1 base and J 4 bases, with 12 bases left between them. The CDR3 runs to 15 residues.

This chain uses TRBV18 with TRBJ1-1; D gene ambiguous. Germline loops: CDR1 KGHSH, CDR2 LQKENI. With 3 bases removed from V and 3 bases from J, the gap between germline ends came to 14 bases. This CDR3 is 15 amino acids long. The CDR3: CASSPSEGLYTEAFF. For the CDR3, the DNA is TGTGCCAGCTCACCCTCGGAAGGATTGTACACTGAAGCTTTCTTT.

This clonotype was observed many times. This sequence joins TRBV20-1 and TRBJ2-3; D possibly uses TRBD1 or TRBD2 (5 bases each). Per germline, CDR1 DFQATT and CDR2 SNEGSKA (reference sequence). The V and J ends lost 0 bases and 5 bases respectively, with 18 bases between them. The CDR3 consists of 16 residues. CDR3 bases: TGCAGTGCTAGAGATGTCGGAAGCGTTGGGGGAGATACGCAGTATTTT. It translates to CSARDVGSVGGDTQYF.

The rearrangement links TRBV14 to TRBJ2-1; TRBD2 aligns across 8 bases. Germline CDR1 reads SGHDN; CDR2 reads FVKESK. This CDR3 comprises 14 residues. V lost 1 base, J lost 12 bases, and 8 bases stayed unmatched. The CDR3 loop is CASSQVGSGNSQFF. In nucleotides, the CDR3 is TGTGCCAGCAGCCAAGTCGGTAGCGGGAACTCGCAGTTCTTC.

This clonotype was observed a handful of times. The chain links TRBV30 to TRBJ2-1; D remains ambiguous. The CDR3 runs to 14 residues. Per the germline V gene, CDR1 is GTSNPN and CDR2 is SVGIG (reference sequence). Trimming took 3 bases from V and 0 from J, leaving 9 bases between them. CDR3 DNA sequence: TGTGCCTGGAGGGACGCGAGCTCCTACAATGAGCAGTTCTTC. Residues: CAWRDASSYNEQFF.

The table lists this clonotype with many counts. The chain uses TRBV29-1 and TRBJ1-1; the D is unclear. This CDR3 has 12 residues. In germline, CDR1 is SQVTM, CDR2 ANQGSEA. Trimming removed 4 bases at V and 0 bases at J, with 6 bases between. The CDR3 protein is CSVARMNTEAFF. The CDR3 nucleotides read TGCAGCGTTGCCCGCATGAACACTGAAGCTTTCTTT.

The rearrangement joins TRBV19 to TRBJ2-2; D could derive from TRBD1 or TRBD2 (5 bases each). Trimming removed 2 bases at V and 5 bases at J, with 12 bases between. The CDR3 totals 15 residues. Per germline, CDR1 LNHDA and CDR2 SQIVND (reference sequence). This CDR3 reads CASSISLGVTGELFF. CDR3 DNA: TGTGCCAGTAGTATAAGCCTGGGGGTTACCGGGGAGCTGTTTTTT.

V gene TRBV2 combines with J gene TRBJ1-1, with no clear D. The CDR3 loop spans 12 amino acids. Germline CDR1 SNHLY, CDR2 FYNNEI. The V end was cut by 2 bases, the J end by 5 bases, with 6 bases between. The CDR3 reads CASSEFITEAFF. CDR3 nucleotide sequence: TGTGCCAGCAGTGAATTTATTACTGAAGCTTTCTTT.

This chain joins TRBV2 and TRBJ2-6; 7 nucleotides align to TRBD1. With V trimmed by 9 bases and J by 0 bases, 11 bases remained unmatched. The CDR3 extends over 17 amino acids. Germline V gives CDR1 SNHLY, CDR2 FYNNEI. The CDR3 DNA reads TGTGCCAGTTCAGGGACAGTGCCTTCCTCTGGGGCCAACGTCCTGACTTTC. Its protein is CASSGTVPSSGANVLTF.

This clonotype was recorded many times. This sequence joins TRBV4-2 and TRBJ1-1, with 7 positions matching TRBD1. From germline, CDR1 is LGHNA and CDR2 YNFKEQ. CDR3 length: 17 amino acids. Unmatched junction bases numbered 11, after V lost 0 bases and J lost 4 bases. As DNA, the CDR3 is TGTGCCAGCAGCCAAGATCGCAGGGGGTCAGTTAGCACTGAAGCTTTCTTT. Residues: CASSQDRRGSVSTEAFF.

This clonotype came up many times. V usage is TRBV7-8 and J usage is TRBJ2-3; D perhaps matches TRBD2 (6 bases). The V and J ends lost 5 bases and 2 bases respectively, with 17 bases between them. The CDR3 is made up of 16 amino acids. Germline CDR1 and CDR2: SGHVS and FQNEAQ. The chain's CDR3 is CASSPRGSGITDTQYF. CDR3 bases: TGTGCCAGCAGCCCCCGGGGTAGCGGTATCACAGATACGCAGTATTTT.

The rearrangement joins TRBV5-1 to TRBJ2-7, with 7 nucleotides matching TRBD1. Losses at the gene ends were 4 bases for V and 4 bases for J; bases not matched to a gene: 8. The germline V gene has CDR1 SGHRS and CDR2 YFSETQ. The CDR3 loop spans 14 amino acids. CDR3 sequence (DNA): TGCGCCAGCAGCATGTCCGGACAGGCTTACGAGCAGTACTTC. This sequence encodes CASSMSGQAYEQYF.

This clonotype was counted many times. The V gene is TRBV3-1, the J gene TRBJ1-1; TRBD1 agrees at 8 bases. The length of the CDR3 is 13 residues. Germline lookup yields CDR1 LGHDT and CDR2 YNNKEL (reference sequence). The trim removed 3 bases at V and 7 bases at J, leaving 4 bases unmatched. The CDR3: CASSHWTGLEAFF. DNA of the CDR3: TGTGCCAGCAGCCACTGGACAGGGCTTGAAGCTTTCTTT.

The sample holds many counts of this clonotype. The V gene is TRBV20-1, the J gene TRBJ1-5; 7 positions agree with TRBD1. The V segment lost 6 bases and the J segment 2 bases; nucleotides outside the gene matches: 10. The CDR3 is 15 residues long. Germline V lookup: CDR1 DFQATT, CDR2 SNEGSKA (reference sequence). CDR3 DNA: TGCAGTGCCAAGACAGGGAGTCATGGCAATCAGCCCCAGCATTTT. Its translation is CSAKTGSHGNQPQHF.